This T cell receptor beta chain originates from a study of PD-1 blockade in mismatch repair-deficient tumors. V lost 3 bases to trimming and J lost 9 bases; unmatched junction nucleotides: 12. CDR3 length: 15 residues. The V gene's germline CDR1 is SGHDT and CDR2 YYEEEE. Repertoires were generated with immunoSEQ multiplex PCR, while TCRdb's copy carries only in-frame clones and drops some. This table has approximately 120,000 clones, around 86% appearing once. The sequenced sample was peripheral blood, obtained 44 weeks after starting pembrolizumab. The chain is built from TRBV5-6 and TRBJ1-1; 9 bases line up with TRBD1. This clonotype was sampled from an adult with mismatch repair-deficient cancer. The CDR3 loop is CASSSAQGAWGKAFF. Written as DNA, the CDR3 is TGTGCCAGCAGCTCCGCACAGGGGGCTTGGGGAAAAGCTTTCTTT.